This entry lists 4 T cell receptor beta chains sequenced from one sample in a study of glioma-infiltrating T cells after dendritic cell vaccination. Using immunoSEQ multiplex PCR, the repertoire was profiled, and TCRdb retains in-frame clones only, with some absent. Of roughly 51,000 clones detected, less than 90% appear once; the ten largest clones hold about an eighth. This material consisted of blood, taken before dendritic cell vaccination. Receptors were obtained from a human donor with glioblastoma.

The V gene is TRBV2, the J gene TRBJ1-2, with D tentatively TRBD1 (6 bases). Trimming took off 7 bases at V and 8 bases at J, with 14 bases between the two ends. This CDR3 has 12 amino acids. Looked up from germline, CDR1 is SNHLY and CDR2 is FYNNEI. CDR3 nucleotides: TGTGCCAGCAAACAGGGCCTATTGGGCTACACCTTC. As protein: CASKQGLLGYTF.

This clone was recorded only once. The rearrangement uses TRBV7-3 and TRBJ2-3, with 8 bases lining up with TRBD1. The CDR3 spans 16 residues. Germline CDR1 SGHTA, CDR2 FQGTGA. V lost 5 bases, J lost 9 bases, and 16 bases stayed unmatched. DNA of the CDR3: TGTGCCAGCAGCGGGCCCAGACAGGGGCTCGGGCGGACGCAGTATTTT. The encoded protein is CASSGPRQGLGRTQYF.

This chain links TRBV7-2 with TRBJ2-5; no firm D call. In germline, CDR1 is SGHTA, CDR2 FQGNSA. There are 12 residues in the CDR3. V was pared by 3 bases and J by 5 bases, with 7 bases between. The CDR3, as DNA: TGTGCCAGCAGCTTTAATCGGGAGACCCAGTACTTC. This codes for CASSFNRETQYF.

This rearrangement joins TRBV30 to TRBJ1-1, with 10 nucleotides matching TRBD1. The V gene end was trimmed by 0 bases and the J gene end by 5 bases; junction bases not matched to a gene: 12. Germline V gene data show CDR1 as GTSNPN and CDR2 as SVGIG (reference sequence). The CDR3 is made up of 17 amino acids. CDR3 amino acids: CAWSVGLTGGLGTEAFF. CDR3 nucleotides: TGTGCCTGGAGTGTAGGTCTGACAGGGGGCTTGGGGACTGAAGCTTTCTTT.